The next 30 T cell receptor beta chains were all read from a single sample in a study of vaccination and CD4 T cells after COVID-19. Cultured CD4+ T cells had their DNA profiled by the Oncomine TCR Beta short-read assay. Genomic DNA extraction was carried out from cultured CD4+ T cells. TCRdb re-called the PCR reads with MiXCR, one entry per CDR3 protein. The profile shows roughly 8,400 distinct CDR3 sequences, under 40% of them singletons. The treatment is: approximately 9-day PBMC culture with coronavirus spike peptide pools or control peptides (ViraFEST assay). The unexposed donor gave CD4+ T cells before the COVID-19 pandemic (2011-2018). Their recognized antigens are unknown. The sequencing input was CD4+ T cells from blood, cultured in vitro. These receptors originate from a human donor in good health.

The chain uses TRBV7-2 and TRBJ2-2; 7 bases are a match to TRBD2. Germline V gene sequence: CDR1 SGHTA, CDR2 FQGNSA. The CDR3 is made up of 17 amino acids. V was pared by 5 bases and J by 5 bases, with 14 bases of the junction left unmatched. The CDR3 loop is CASSPRLTGGLTGELFF. Here the CDR3 DNA reads TGTGCCAGCAGCCCCCGTCTTACGGGAGGTCTGACCGGGGAGCTGTTTTTT.

A few counts support this clonotype. J is TRBJ2-7 and V is TRBV2; D not certain. V was trimmed by 2 bases and J by 3 bases, leaving 8 bases between them. Germline-derived CDR1 and CDR2 are SNHLY and FYNNEI. This CDR3 has 13 residues. The CDR3: CASSERTIYEQYF. The DNA for the CDR3 is TGTGCCAGCAGTGAAAGGACGATCTACGAGCAGTACTTC.

The chain combines TRBV28 with TRBJ1-2; weak D call: TRBD1 (5 bases). CDR3 length: 13 residues. Trimming left V 5 bases short and J 3 bases short, with 10 bases between. The germline CDR1 and CDR2 sequences are MDHEN and SYDVKM. In nucleotides, the CDR3 is TGTGCCAGCAGTGCACAGGTAGACTATGGCTACACCTTC. This gives the protein CASSAQVDYGYTF.

This clonotype has more than one count but fewer than ten. The gene calls are TRBV20-1 and TRBJ2-1; no clear D gene. Looked up from germline, CDR1 is DFQATT and CDR2 is SNEGSKA (reference sequence). This CDR3 has 16 amino acids. Trimming stripped 0 bases from V and 0 bases from J, with 12 bases between. The DNA for the CDR3 is TGCAGTGCTAGAGATTCCGGAGTGAGCTCCTACAATGAGCAGTTCTTC. The encoded protein is CSARDSGVSSYNEQFF.

This rearrangement joins TRBV5-4 to TRBJ2-5; a weak D match, TRBD1 (5 bases). The germline V gene encodes CDR1 SGHNT and CDR2 YYREEE (reference sequence). This CDR3 has 13 residues. Trimming left V 7 bases short and J 2 bases short, with 12 bases between. The DNA of the CDR3 is TGTGCCAGCCAAGCGCAGGGACAAGAGACCCAGTACTTC. Amino acids: CASQAQGQETQYF.

The table lists this clonotype with a few counts. CDR3 DNA sequence: TGTGCCAGCAGTACAGGGCCTACAGATACGCAGTATTTT. Translation gives CASSTGPTDTQYF. The gene calls are TRBV6-4 and TRBJ2-3, with a weak D call TRBD1 (6 bases). Germline CDR1 reads MRHNA; CDR2 reads SNTAGT. V was shortened by 5 bases and J by 3 bases, with 9 bases between the two germline ends. This CDR3 has 13 residues.

This clonotype was observed a few times. This chain connects TRBV6-1 to TRBJ1-2, with D possibly being TRBD1 (5 bases). V lost 6 bases to trimming and J lost 2 bases, with 10 bases between them. The CDR3 sequence is 13 residues long. Per the germline V gene, CDR1 is MNHNS and CDR2 is SASEGT. The CDR3 reads CASSPDSNYGYTF. In DNA, the CDR3 is TGTGCCAGCAGCCCCGACAGCAACTATGGCTACACCTTC.

This chain connects TRBV15 to TRBJ1-2, with 7 bases aligning to TRBD1. Germline V lookup: CDR1 LNHNV, CDR2 YYDKDF (reference sequence). The CDR3 extends over 14 amino acids. V lost 1 base to trimming and J lost 8 bases; unmatched junction nucleotides: 7. The CDR3 DNA is TGTGCCACCAGCAGAGGTCAGGGGGTGAGGGGCTACACCTTC. This gives the protein CATSRGQGVRGYTF. The full variable domain, its missing parts supplied by reference TRBV15 and TRBJ1-2, is DAMVIQNPRYQVTQFGKPVTLSCSQTLNHNVMYWYQQKSSQAPKLLFHYYDKDFNNEADTPDNFQSRRPNTSFCFLDIRSPGLGDTAMYLCATSRGQGVRGYTFGSGTRLTVV.

The chain uses TRBV9 and TRBJ1-2; D is undetermined. CDR3 length: 11 amino acids. V shed 6 bases and J shed 3 bases, with 6 bases lying between them. Germline V lookup: CDR1 SGDLS, CDR2 YYNGEE. The chain's CDR3 is CASTAYYGYTF. CDR3 bases: TGTGCCAGCACAGCCTACTATGGCTACACCTTC.

V is TRBV20-1 and J is TRBJ2-3, with 7 bases fitting TRBD2. The V gene end was trimmed by 3 bases and the J gene end by 5 bases; junction bases not matched to a gene: 11. CDR1 and CDR2 (germline): DFQATT, SNEGSKA (reference sequence). This CDR3 spans 15 amino acids. DNA of the CDR3: TGCAGTGCTAGGGAGCGTCGGCGGGAGAAAGATACGCAGTATTTT. This codes for CSARERRREKDTQYF.

The J gene is TRBJ2-3, the V gene TRBV28; tentative D call: TRBD1 (5 bases). The CDR3 runs to 15 residues. Trimming removed 3 bases at V and 0 bases at J, with 10 bases between. CDR1 is MDHEN and CDR2 is SYDVKM in the germline V gene. The CDR3 loop is CASSLDTASTDTQYF. DNA for the CDR3: TGTGCCAGCAGTTTGGACACCGCCAGCACAGATACGCAGTATTTT.

The chain is built from TRBV7-2 and TRBJ2-3, with 8 bases fitting TRBD1. J gave up 11 bases and V 5 bases, and 24 bases lay outside the gene matches. This CDR3 has 18 amino acids. Germline loops: CDR1 SGHTA, CDR2 FQGNSA. In DNA form, the CDR3 reads TGTGCCAGCAGCCACGTGGCCTCCGGGACAGGATTCGCCCAAGAGCAGTATTTT. Amino acids: CASSHVASGTGFAQEQYF.

The chain links TRBV24-1 to TRBJ2-3, with D maybe TRBD1 (6 bases). V shed 9 bases and J shed 2 bases, with 11 bases lying between them. Germline V CDR1 and CDR2: KGHDR, SFDVKD. This CDR3 comprises 13 residues. CDR3 nucleotides: TGTGCCACCTCTGGACAGACCACAGATACGCAGTATTTT. Translation: CATSGQTTDTQYF.

The chain combines TRBV19 with TRBJ1-6; TRBD1 might be the D (6 bases). Germline CDR1 reads LNHDA; CDR2 reads SQIVND (reference sequence). This CDR3 is built from 13 residues. V lost 10 bases, J lost 5 bases, and 12 bases lay in between. The CDR3 is CAKRTDNNSPLHF. In DNA form, the CDR3 reads TGTGCCAAGAGGACAGACAATAATTCACCCCTCCACTTT.

CDR3 loop: CASSSSGRKYYEQYF. CDR3 nucleotides: TGTGCCAGCAGTTCGTCGGGACGAAAGTACTACGAGCAGTACTTC. V is TRBV27 and J is TRBJ2-7, with D perhaps assigned TRBD1 or TRBD2 (5 bases each). The ends were cut back, 4 bases at V and 3 bases at J, with 16 bases in the middle. The CDR3 sequence is 15 residues long. CDR1 and CDR2 from the germline V gene are MNHEY and SMNVEV (reference sequence).

The J gene is TRBJ2-3, the V gene TRBV7-9; 8 nucleotides agree with TRBD2. J lost 4 bases, V lost 4 bases, and 13 bases had no gene match. CDR1 and CDR2 (germline): SEHNR, FQNEAQ (reference sequence). The CDR3 sequence is 17 residues long. The CDR3 bases are TGTGCCAGCAGCTCCCGGGGGGGGGGAGAGCGAGCAGATACGCAGTATTTT. Translating it yields CASSSRGGGERADTQYF.

The chain links TRBV28 to TRBJ2-7; D is unclear. The CDR3 consists of 14 residues. The V end was cut by 5 bases, the J end by 2 bases, with 13 bases between. Germline V gene sequence: CDR1 MDHEN, CDR2 SYDVKM. In nucleotides, the CDR3 is TGTGCCAGCAGTGAAGGAGTCGCCCCCTACGAGCAGTACTTC. It is translated as CASSEGVAPYEQYF.

This chain uses TRBV20-1 with TRBJ2-3; D is unclear. V shed 0 bases and J shed 5 bases, with 9 bases lying between them. The length of the CDR3 is 13 residues. CDR1 is DFQATT and CDR2 is SNEGSKA in the germline V gene (reference sequence). CDR3 nucleotide sequence: TGCAGTGCTAGAGATGATAATTTAGATACGCAGTATTTT. It is translated as CSARDDNLDTQYF.

The V call is TRBV19, the J call TRBJ1-1; no clear D. Germline values: CDR1 LNHDA, CDR2 SQIVND (reference sequence). Trimming removed 8 bases from V and 4 bases from J, with 11 bases in between. The CDR3 covers 12 residues. The CDR3: CASVGRITEAFF. CDR3 DNA: TGTGCCAGTGTCGGACGGATCACTGAAGCTTTCTTT.

The chain couples TRBV5-1 to TRBJ1-1; D gene unclear. Trimming took off 4 bases at V and 1 base at J, with 11 bases between the two ends. This CDR3 spans 14 amino acids. The germline gives CDR1 SGHRS, CDR2 YFSETQ. CDR3 sequence reads: CASSTQAGNTEAFF. Here the CDR3 DNA reads TGCGCCAGCAGCACGCAGGCCGGGAACACTGAAGCTTTCTTT.

This clonotype has more than one count but fewer than ten. This sequence joins TRBV20-1 and TRBJ2-2; D is uncertain. CDR3 size: 13 residues. Trimming removed 3 bases from V and 0 bases from J, with 5 bases in between. Germline V CDR1 and CDR2: DFQATT, SNEGSKA (reference sequence). CDR3 nucleotide sequence: TGCAGTGCTAGTTCCCCGAACACCGGGGAGCTGTTTTTT. This gives the protein CSASSPNTGELFF.

This clonotype was counted a few times. J is TRBJ2-3 and V is TRBV7-9; no clear D gene. CDR1 is SEHNR and CDR2 is FQNEAQ in the germline V gene (reference sequence). V lost 4 bases and J 3 bases, leaving 8 bases between the germline ends. The CDR3 loop spans 13 amino acids. Here the CDR3 DNA reads TGTGCCAGCAGCTACCTCGGGACAGATACGCAGTATTTT. It specifies CASSYLGTDTQYF.

This clonotype was recorded a few times. This may come from a read error, since a much larger clone is one base off. The chain carries TRBV28 and TRBJ2-2; D is unclear. CDR3 length equals 15 residues. Germline CDR1 reads MDHEN; CDR2 reads SYDVKM. CDR3 DNA: TGTACCAGCAGTTCCCGACGACGGAGCACCGGGGAGCTGTTTTTT. Translated, it gives CTSSSRRRSTGELFF.

V usage is TRBV29-1 and J usage is TRBJ2-3; D possibly corresponds to TRBD2 (5 bases). V was shortened by 7 bases and J by 5 bases, with 28 bases between the two germline ends. The CDR3 consists of 17 residues. Germline values: CDR1 SQVTM, CDR2 ANQGSEA. The CDR3 sequence is CSGTKTTQSLQGDTQYF. The CDR3 nucleotides read TGCAGCGGAACTAAGACTACCCAAAGCCTTCAAGGAGATACGCAGTATTTT.

There are a few counts of this clonotype. This chain connects TRBV6-2 or TRBV6-3 to TRBJ2-7; D unclear. This CDR3 has 12 residues. Germline CDR1 MNHEY, CDR2 SVGEGT. Trimming cost V 5 bases and J 8 bases, with 13 bases left between them. DNA of the CDR3: TGTGCCAGCAGTCTTAACCAGCACAAGCAGTACTTC. It translates to CASSLNQHKQYF.

The V and J genes are TRBV19 and TRBJ2-7; D might be TRBD2 (7 bases). This CDR3 has 15 amino acids. Germline CDR1 and CDR2: LNHDA and SQIVND (reference sequence). The V end was cut by 8 bases, the J end by 3 bases, with 20 bases between. CDR3 amino acids: CASASAGAGFYEQYF. The CDR3 DNA sequence: TGTGCCAGTGCCTCCGCGGGGGCGGGGTTCTACGAGCAGTACTTC.

This chain uses TRBV5-5 with TRBJ1-1; TRBD1 matches at 8 bases. CDR1 SGHKS and CDR2 YYEKEE come from the germline V gene (reference sequence). J lost 4 bases, V lost 1 base, and 9 bases had no gene match. The CDR3 consists of 16 residues. CDR3 loop: CASSLYPTGVGTEAFF. In DNA form, the CDR3 reads TGTGCCAGCAGCTTGTACCCGACAGGGGTGGGCACTGAAGCTTTCTTT. The variable domain in full, completed from reference TRBV5-5 and TRBJ1-1, reads DAGVTQSPTHLIKTRGQQVTLRCSPISGHKSVSWYQQVLGQGPQFIFQYYEKEERGRGNFPDRFSARQFPNYSSELNVNALLLGDSALYLCASSLYPTGVGTEAFFGQGTRLTVV.

By sample fraction, this clonotype is large. The CDR3 nucleotides are TGTGCCACGCTAGGGACCAACTATGGCTACACCTTC. Protein product: CATLGTNYGYTF. The gene calls are TRBV10-3 and TRBJ1-2; weak D call: TRBD1 (5 bases). The CDR3 runs 12 residues. CDR1 and CDR2 (germline): ENHRY, SYGVKD. V gave up 10 bases and J gave up 2 bases, with 11 bases separating them.

This clonotype turned up a few times. The rearrangement links TRBV28 to TRBJ1-1, with D possibly being TRBD1 (5 bases). The CDR3 is made up of 12 amino acids. Germline CDR1 is MDHEN and CDR2 is SYDVKM. Deletions cut 6 bases from V and 11 bases from J, with 16 bases between. DNA of the CDR3: TGTGCCAGCAGCCCCCAACGGAAGGGGGCTTTCTTT. Translation gives CASSPQRKGAFF.

This clonotype was found a few times. This chain joins TRBV12-3 or TRBV12-4 and TRBJ1-5; D perhaps matches TRBD1 (5 bases). V was cut by 6 bases and J by 0 bases, with 12 bases left in between. The CDR3 extends over 15 amino acids. The CDR3: CASSHGDRSNQPQHF. DNA of the CDR3: TGTGCCAGCAGCCACGGGGACCGTAGCAATCAGCCCCAGCATTTT.